Listed below are T cell receptor beta chains from one sample, sequenced in a study of shared clonotypes between healthy human individuals. Assay used: immunoSEQ multiplex PCR; TCRdb lists only in-frame clones, some missing. Among hundreds of thousands of clones, 96% were seen once, and the ten largest hold 0.11%. The sequenced material came from naive CD8+ T cells sorted from blood. These receptor sequences come from a woman in her twenties or thirties in good health. Both conserved end residues are part of each CDR3. A D gene is named only where the DNA matches it firmly. Clone size is shown for a subset of rows, as once, few, many or a class of expanded clone.

NA	NA	TRBV7-9	TRBJ2-1	TGTGCCAGCAGCTCCCCTGGGGCGTACTTCTCCTACAATGAGCAGTTCTTC	CASSSPGAYFSYNEQFF
NA	NA	TRBV13	TRBJ2-7	TGTGCCAGCAGCTTAAGGGGGAACGAGCAGTACTTC	CASSLRGNEQYF
NA	NA	TRBV28	TRBJ2-1	TGTGCCAGCACTTACGGGAGTTCCTACAATGAGCAGTTCTTC	CASTYGSSYNEQFF
NA	once	TRBV7-9	TRBJ2-2	TGTGCCAGCAGCTTAGGTCGGTCGGAATGGACCGGGGAGCTGTTTTTT	CASSLGRSEWTGELFF
NA	NA	TRBV27	TRBJ1-5	TGTGCCAGCAGTTTTCTAGGGGCGGGTCAGCCCCAGCATTTT	CASSFLGAGQPQHF
TRBD2	once	TRBV5-1	TRBJ2-5	TGCGCCAGCAGCTTGGAGGCTAGCGGGAGGGCCCGGGAGACCCAGTACTTC	CASSLEASGRARETQYF
TRBD1	NA	TRBV11-2	TRBJ2-2	TGTGCCAGCAGCCCGACAGGGCCGGTCTCCGGGGAGCTGTTTTTT	CASSPTGPVSGELFF
TRBD1	NA	TRBV5-6	TRBJ2-4	TGTGCCAGCAGCCGTTCCGACAGGGGAGAAAACATTCAGTACTTC	CASSRSDRGENIQYF
TRBD2	NA	TRBV6-5	TRBJ2-3	TGTGCCAGCAGTTATAGCGGGAGCTCCACAGATACGCAGTATTTT	CASSYSGSSTDTQYF
TRBD2	NA	TRBV13	TRBJ2-1	TGTGCCAGCAGCCCCTGGACTAGCGGGAATCGGGATGAGCAGTTCTTC	CASSPWTSGNRDEQFF
TRBD1	NA	TRBV27	TRBJ2-7	TGTGCCAGCAGTTTCGACAGGGGTGTGCGGGAGCAGTACTTC	CASSFDRGVREQYF
TRBD2	NA	TRBV28	TRBJ2-7	TGTGCCAGCAGTACCTCACTAGCGGGAGTAAGGTACGAGCAGTACTTC	CASSTSLAGVRYEQYF
NA	NA	TRBV28	TRBJ1-4	TGTGCCAGCAGCCGTCAAGCAACTAATGAAAAACTGTTTTTT	CASSRQATNEKLFF
NA	NA	TRBV13	TRBJ2-7	TGTGCCAGCAGCTCGGGCCGCGCTCTCTACGAGCAGTACTTC	CASSSGRALYEQYF
NA	NA	TRBV4-1	TRBJ2-7	TGCGCCAGCAGCCAAGCTAGGCTGACAACCTACGAGCAGTACTTC	CASSQARLTTYEQYF
NA	NA	TRBV30	TRBJ1-2	TGTGCCTGGGCCCCAGGGGTTGGCTACACCTTC	CAWAPGVGYTF
NA	NA	TRBV29-1	TRBJ2-7	TGCAGCGTGGCGGGCGGGACGACCCCATCATACGAGCAGTACTTC	CSVAGGTTPSYEQYF
NA	NA	TRBV12-5	TRBJ2-1	TGTGCTAGTGGTTTGGGATACTACAGCGGAGCCCCGCCGGGGAATGAGCAGTTCTTC	CASGLGYYSGAPPGNEQFF
TRBD2	NA	TRBV7-9	TRBJ2-1	TGTGCCAGCAGCTTAGCTCTGGGGGGGAATGAGCAGTTCTTC	CASSLALGGNEQFF
TRBD1	NA	TRBV6-5	TRBJ2-1	TGTGCCAGCAGTTACGATGGGACAGGGGGGAATGAGCAGTTCTTC	CASSYDGTGGNEQFF
NA	once	TRBV19	TRBJ2-3	TGTGCCAGTACTAGCGTTGATACGCAGTATTTT	CASTSVDTQYF
TRBD1	NA	TRBV7-6	TRBJ2-5	TGTGCCAGCAGCTCACAGACAGGGTGGAGCGAGACCCAGTACTTC	CASSSQTGWSETQYF
NA	NA	TRBV20-1	TRBJ2-7	TGCAGTGCTAGGAACCCCTACGAGCAGTACTTC	CSARNPYEQYF
NA	NA	TRBV9	TRBJ2-2	TGTGCCAGCAGCGTAGGTGGATCTGGGGGCGGGGAGCTGTTTTTT	CASSVGGSGGGELFF
TRBD2	NA	TRBV29-1	TRBJ2-7	TGCAGCGTTGTTCTTAGCGGGAGGGCCGAAGGGCTCTACGAGCAGTACTTC	CSVVLSGRAEGLYEQYF
NA	NA	TRBV4-1	TRBJ1-1	TGCGCCAGCAGCCTACAGATAGCAGATGAAGCTTTCTTT	CASSLQIADEAFF
TRBD2	NA	TRBV29-1	TRBJ2-5	TGCAGCGTTTATGCTAGCGGGAGGGCCAGAGAGACCCAGTACTTC	CSVYASGRARETQYF
NA	once	TRBV2	TRBJ2-1	TGTGCCAGCAGTGAAAGCCCGATCAGTAAACCCCTCAGCTCCTACAATGAGCAGTTCTTC	CASSESPISKPLSSYNEQFF
NA	NA	TRBV28	TRBJ2-7	TGTGCCAGCAGTTTCACGACCTCCTACGAGCAGTACTTC	CASSFTTSYEQYF
TRBD1	once	TRBV30	TRBJ1-5	TGTGCCTGGACCGGGACAGGGAGGAATCAGCCCCAGCATTTT	CAWTGTGRNQPQHF
TRBD1	NA	TRBV13	TRBJ1-2	TGTGCCAGCAGCTTAAGGACAGGGAGAGATTATGGCTACACCTTC	CASSLRTGRDYGYTF
TRBD1	NA	TRBV11-2	TRBJ1-3	TGTGCCAGCAGCTTAGTGACAGGGGCTGGAAACACCATATATTTT	CASSLVTGAGNTIYF
NA	NA	TRBV15	TRBJ2-4	TGTGCCACCAGCGGACGCGTTGACGGAAACATTCAGTACTTC	CATSGRVDGNIQYF
TRBD1	NA	TRBV28	TRBJ1-2	TGTGCCAGCAGTAGCCAGGGGGCGAAGTATGGCTACACCTTC	CASSSQGAKYGYTF
NA	NA	TRBV27	TRBJ2-2	TGTGCCAGCAGACCGCACCTATACAGGGAAAGAACCGGGGAGCTGTTTTTT	CASRPHLYRERTGELFF
NA	NA	TRBV9	TRBJ1-3	TGTGCCAGCAGCCTAGACCCCGGGGACACCATATATTTT	CASSLDPGDTIYF
TRBD2	NA	TRBV2	TRBJ2-2	TGTGCCAGCAGTGAGGGACTAGCGGGAGCGTACACCGGGGAGCTGTTTTTT	CASSEGLAGAYTGELFF
NA	once	TRBV19	TRBJ2-2	TGTGCCAGTAGTATAGGAGGGCGGACAGCCCCCGGGGAGCTGTTTTTT	CASSIGGRTAPGELFF
NA	NA	TRBV10-2	TRBJ2-7	TGCGCCAGCAGTGGGGCGGCCCCGTGGAGGGTTAATACAGGAAACGAGCAGTACTTC	CASSGAAPWRVNTGNEQYF